A single sample gave rise to the 13 T cell receptor beta chains below, sequenced in a study of regulatory T cells in long-lasting Graves disease. Stated time point: persistent/refractory GD, antithyroid drugs over 5 years with positive TRAb. PBMC-derived RNA was used for the TCR library. HTBI primers from iRepertoire and Arm-PCR of CDR3 regions yielded the TCR beta libraries. Each CDR3 protein is one row after TCRdb ran MiXCR on the multiplex PCR reads. The sample consists of about 400,000 distinct CDR3 sequences, less than 25% of them appearing once. The source was peripheral blood mononuclear cells (PBMCs), collected when the disease was refractory, from a patient treated with antithyroid drugs. Source of these receptors: a female donor with Graves disease.

The rearrangement uses TRBV5-1 and TRBJ1-6; 8 bases fit TRBD1. Trimming removed 5 bases from V and 0 bases from J; junction bases left unmatched: 7. Germline V CDR1 and CDR2: SGHRS, YFSETQ. This CDR3 is 17 amino acids long. The CDR3 protein is CASRSGQGGSYNSPLHF. CDR3 sequence (DNA): TGCGCCAGCAGAAGTGGACAGGGTGGCTCCTATAATTCACCCCTCCACTTT.

This clonotype has only a few counts. The rearrangement uses TRBV7-2 and TRBJ1-6; D not resolved. From germline, CDR1 is SGHTA and CDR2 FQGNSA. The V end lost 5 bases, the J end lost 9 bases, and 14 bases lay between the germline ends. This CDR3 spans 14 amino acids. CDR3 sequence: CASSAKTGISPLHF. The CDR3 nucleotides read TGTGCCAGCAGCGCCAAAACGGGTATTTCACCCCTCCACTTT.

This clonotype was recorded many times. The V gene is TRBV7-2, the J gene TRBJ1-4, with D possibly TRBD1 on 5 matching bases. Trimming removed 3 bases at V and 9 bases at J, with 20 bases between. CDR1 and CDR2 (germline): SGHTA, FQGNSA. The CDR3 consists of 16 residues. The CDR3 loop is CASSFTKKGRVQKLFF. CDR3 in DNA: TGTGCCAGCAGCTTCACAAAAAAGGGCAGGGTACAAAAACTGTTTTTT.

This clonotype was recorded at least ten times. This chain connects TRBV28 to TRBJ2-5, with D tentatively TRBD1 (6 bases). Trimming shortened V by 5 bases and J by 5 bases, and 15 bases separated the two germline ends. The CDR3 runs 14 residues. CDR1 and CDR2 from the germline V gene are MDHEN and SYDVKM. CDR3 protein: CASSPTGYGETQYF. CDR3 DNA: TGTGCCAGCAGTCCAACAGGGTACGGGGAGACCCAGTACTTC. The full variable domain, with the rest looked up from reference TRBV28 and TRBJ2-5, is DVKVTQSSRYLVKRTGEKVFLECVQDMDHENMFWYRQDPGLGLRLIYFSYDVKMKEKGDIPEGYSVSREKKERFSLILESASTNQTSMYLCASSPTGYGETQYFGPGTRLLVL.

The chain links TRBV10-3 to TRBJ2-1; D gene uncertain. Germline CDR1 reads ENHRY; CDR2 reads SYGVKD. The ends were cut back, 1 base at V and 6 bases at J, with 13 bases in the middle. This CDR3 has 15 residues. The CDR3 region has the DNA TGTGCCATCAGTGAGTTCGGCAACCTGGGCAATGAGCAGTTCTTC. Translation: CAISEFGNLGNEQFF.

This clonotype was recorded a few times. V gene TRBV29-1 combines with J gene TRBJ2-2, with D unclear. V lost 5 bases and J 5 bases, leaving 9 bases between the germline ends. The length of the CDR3 is 12 residues. CDR1 SQVTM and CDR2 ANQGSEA come from the germline V gene. The chain's CDR3 is CSVNNYTGELFF. The CDR3 DNA reads as TGCAGCGTTAACAATTATACCGGGGAGCTGTTTTTT.

The chain employs TRBV7-8 and TRBJ2-5, with TRBD1 as a possible D gene (6 bases). CDR1 is SGHVS, CDR2 FQNEAQ, per germline. The germline V and J ends were trimmed by 6 bases and 1 base, with 18 bases remaining between them. CDR3 size: 16 residues. This CDR3 reads CASSYTGTRSQETQYF. The CDR3 nucleotides read TGTGCCAGCAGTTATACCGGGACAAGGAGCCAAGAGACCCAGTACTTC.

The chain uses TRBV20-1 and TRBJ2-5; TRBD2 agrees at 10 bases. After removal of 6 bases from V and 5 bases from J, the junction contained 18 bases not matched to a gene. In germline, CDR1 is DFQATT, CDR2 SNEGSKA (reference sequence). The CDR3 has 17 amino acids. CDR3 in amino acids: CSANREGLAGVMETQYF. The CDR3 region has the DNA TGCAGTGCCAACCGGGAGGGTCTAGCGGGAGTGATGGAGACCCAGTACTTC.

V usage is TRBV20-1 and J usage is TRBJ1-5; D is uncertain. V was shortened by 3 bases and J by 0 bases, with 12 bases between the two germline ends. The CDR3 has 15 residues. Per the germline V gene, CDR1 is DFQATT and CDR2 is SNEGSKA (reference sequence). The DNA of the CDR3 is TGCAGTGCTAGCAAAGCAGGATTTAGCAATCAGCCCCAGCATTTT. This encodes CSASKAGFSNQPQHF.

The rearrangement joins TRBV28 to TRBJ2-1; possible D gene TRBD1, 5 bases. The length of the CDR3 is 14 residues. CDR1 is MDHEN and CDR2 is SYDVKM in the germline V gene. The CDR3 loop is CAVQGAVSYNEQFF. The CDR3 nucleotides read TGTGCTGTCCAGGGCGCCGTCTCCTACAATGAGCAGTTCTTC.

In the case of this clonotype: Possible read error: a much larger clone is one base away. V and J are TRBV15 and TRBJ1-4, with D uncertain. The germline V gene has CDR1 LNHNV and CDR2 YYDKDF (reference sequence). This CDR3 is 15 amino acids long. CDR3 nucleotide sequence: TGTGCCACCAGCAGTCGTGTAGCAACTAGTGAAAAACTGTTTTTT. Its protein is CATSSRVATSEKLFF. Filled out from reference TRBV15 and TRBJ1-4, the complete variable domain reads DAMVIQNPRYQVTQFGKPVTLSCSQTLNHNVMYWYQQKSSQAPKLLFHYYDKDFNNEADTPDNFQSRRPNTSFCFLDIRSPGLGDTAMYLCATSSRVATSEKLFFGSGTQLSVL.

In its sample, this clonotype was seen many times. The chain combines TRBV28 with TRBJ2-5, with a tentative D call TRBD1 (6 bases). From germline, CDR1 is MDHEN and CDR2 SYDVKM. Trimming shortened V by 6 bases and J by 5 bases, and 13 bases separated the two germline ends. CDR3 size: 13 residues. CDR3 protein: CASSPTGDETQYF. In DNA form, the CDR3 reads TGTGCCAGCAGCCCGACAGGAGATGAGACCCAGTACTTC.

The rearrangement links TRBV5-1 to TRBJ2-7, with 7 nucleotides matching TRBD1. Germline CDR1 SGHRS, CDR2 YFSETQ. This CDR3 spans 13 amino acids. The V gene end was trimmed by 3 bases and the J gene end by 6 bases; junction bases not matched to a gene: 6. The CDR3 loop is CASSSGTALEQYF. The CDR3, as DNA: TGCGCCAGCAGCTCCGGGACAGCGCTCGAGCAGTACTTC.